This T cell receptor beta chain was retrieved from a study of blood T cell repertoires in COVID-19. How the authors handled the data: By means of reference gene primer amplification, nucleated cell counts were estimated. Produced via immunoSEQ multiplex PCR; TCRdb's table is partial and in-frame only. V and J calls and clone size are given by that table; D and trimming were obtained from the DNA. The repertoire holds about 98,000 clones, with around 90% as singletons. This clonotype was obtained from a man between 18 and 35 years old with acute or convalescent COVID-19. The sample consisted of peripheral blood.

The CDR3 spells CASSLVGGSSYNSPLHF. The CDR3 DNA sequence: TGTGCCAGCAGTTTAGTTGGGGGGAGCTCCTATAATTCACCCCTCCACTTT. The rearrangement joins TRBV27 to TRBJ1-6, with D possibly matching TRBD1 (5 bases). V shed 2 bases and J shed 0 bases, with 11 bases lying between them. The CDR3 is made up of 17 amino acids. CDR1 is MNHEY and CDR2 is SMNVEV in the germline V gene (reference sequence).